The 21 T cell receptor beta chains below were found in one sample sequenced in a study of blood T cell dynamics during melanoma immunotherapy. Time point reported: pre-treatment baseline. Profiled with immunoSEQ multiplex PCR; TCRdb holds only in-frame clones, not every one. The data contain over 10,000 clones, about 90% of them singletons. This material consisted of blood, taken from a patient treated with checkpoint blockade. These receptors all come from a human donor with melanoma.

The chain has TRBV4-2 and TRBJ1-1, with D perhaps TRBD1 (6 bases). The CDR3 covers 15 residues. The germline gives CDR1 LGHNA, CDR2 YNFKEQ. V was shortened by 5 bases and J by 7 bases, with 20 bases between the two germline ends. CDR3 sequence (DNA): TGTGCCAGCAGCAATACCGGGACAACGGGATTTGAAGCTTTCTTT. This codes for CASSNTGTTGFEAFF.

V gene TRBV30 combines with J gene TRBJ1-5; D is possibly TRBD1 (6 bases). The V and J ends lost 3 bases and 2 bases respectively, with 20 bases between them. The CDR3 consists of 17 residues. Germline CDR1 and CDR2: GTSNPN and SVGIG (reference sequence). The DNA for the CDR3 is TGTGCCTGGAGCGCCACGACAGGTGGGGTGGGCAATCAGCCCCAGCATTTT. Translation gives CAWSATTGGVGNQPQHF.

The V call is TRBV7-9, the J call TRBJ2-7, with TRBD1 matching 7 bases. V lost 5 bases, J lost 3 bases, and 13 bases stayed unmatched. Looked up from germline, CDR1 is SEHNR and CDR2 is FQNEAQ (reference sequence). The CDR3 sequence is 16 residues long. DNA of the CDR3: TGTGCCAGCAGCCATACTACCGACAGGGCCTACTACGAGCAGTACTTC. Its protein product is CASSHTTDRAYYEQYF. The full variable domain, its missing parts supplied by reference TRBV7-9 and TRBJ2-7, is DTGVSQNPRHKITKRGQNVTFRCDPISEHNRLYWYRQTLGQGPEFLTYFQNEAQLEKSRLLSDRFSAERPKGSFSTLEIQRTEQGDSAMYLCASSHTTDRAYYEQYFGPGTRLTVT.

The chain is built from TRBV27 and TRBJ1-2; D is undetermined. V dropped 0 bases and J dropped 8 bases, with 10 bases sitting between them. CDR1 is MNHEY, CDR2 SMNVEV, per germline (reference sequence). CDR3 length equals 13 residues. The CDR3 bases are TGTGCCAGCAGTTTATCCTCGACTGGGGGCTACACCTTC. Translation gives CASSLSSTGGYTF.

This chain connects TRBV19 to TRBJ1-1; D uncertain. Germline loops: CDR1 LNHDA, CDR2 SQIVND (reference sequence). The CDR3 runs to 16 residues. Trimming removed 4 bases at V and 3 bases at J, with 18 bases between. The CDR3 sequence is CASSTHRRGLDTEAFF. Here the CDR3 DNA reads TGTGCCAGTAGTACCCACCGCCGGGGATTGGACACTGAAGCTTTCTTT.

This clone showed up just a few times. V and J are TRBV28 and TRBJ1-1; D remains ambiguous. This CDR3 contains 15 residues. V lost 7 bases and J lost 0, with 15 bases in between. Looked up from germline, CDR1 is MDHEN and CDR2 is SYDVKM. The DNA for the CDR3 is TGTGCCAGCACCCTGGCGGGTCGGATGAACACTGAAGCTTTCTTT. Its translation is CASTLAGRMNTEAFF.

V gene TRBV27 combines with J gene TRBJ1-4; weak D call: TRBD1 (5 bases). Between the trimmed V and J ends, which lost 3 bases and 3 bases, there was a span of 11 bases. The germline V gene encodes CDR1 MNHEY and CDR2 SMNVEV (reference sequence). The CDR3 runs 15 residues. The DNA of the CDR3 is TGTGCCAGCAGTTTCTCAGGGATTTCTAATGAAAAACTGTTTTTT. This translates into CASSFSGISNEKLFF.

This rearrangement joins TRBV5-1 to TRBJ2-2; TRBD1 matches 10 bases. Germline assignment: CDR1 SGHRS and CDR2 YFSETQ. The CDR3 totals 15 residues. The V gene end was trimmed by 0 bases and the J gene end by 5 bases; junction bases not matched to a gene: 1. CDR3 coding DNA: TGCGCCAGCAGCTTGGCGGACAGGGGGACCGGGGAGCTGTTTTTT. This gives the protein CASSLADRGTGELFF.

The chain combines TRBV27 with TRBJ2-3; D call uncertain. The CDR3 is 13 amino acids. CDR1 is MNHEY and CDR2 is SMNVEV in the germline V gene (reference sequence). V was pared by 5 bases and J by 5 bases, with 11 bases between. In nucleotides, the CDR3 is TGTGCCAGCAGTCGAATAAGTCAAGATACGCAGTATTTT. Residues: CASSRISQDTQYF.

J is TRBJ1-5 and V is TRBV27; no clear D gene. Trimming took 3 bases from V and 7 from J, leaving 7 bases between them. Germline V lookup: CDR1 MNHEY, CDR2 SMNVEV (reference sequence). This CDR3 has 12 residues. CDR3 region: CASSFSGQPQHF. The CDR3 DNA reads as TGTGCCAGCAGTTTCAGTGGGCAGCCCCAGCATTTT.

The chain recombines TRBV5-8 with TRBJ1-4; D may be TRBD1 (5 bases). This CDR3 is built from 16 residues. The germline V gene encodes CDR1 SGHTS and CDR2 YDEGEE. Between the trimmed V and J ends, which lost 1 base and 8 bases, there was a span of 18 bases. This CDR3 is CASSLPAGGEEEKLFF. DNA for the CDR3: TGTGCCAGCAGCTTGCCTGCGGGAGGGGAGGAGGAAAAACTGTTTTTT.

The rearrangement links TRBV6-6 to TRBJ1-1, with D possibly being TRBD1 (6 bases). Germline assignment: CDR1 MNHNY and CDR2 SVGAGI (reference sequence). Trimming took off 4 bases at V and 8 bases at J, with 14 bases between the two ends. This CDR3 spans 13 amino acids. In nucleotides, the CDR3 is TGTGCCAGCAGTTCCACGTTAGGGGGAGAAGCTTTCTTT. It encodes CASSSTLGGEAFF.

The rearrangement joins TRBV11-3 to TRBJ2-3; D is possibly TRBD2 (6 bases). V shed 5 bases and J shed 3 bases, with 12 bases lying between them. The CDR3 is 14 amino acids. Germline loops: CDR1 SGHNT, CDR2 YENEEA. CDR3 coding DNA: TGTGCCAGCAGCCCGCGCGGGACGACAGATACGCAGTATTTT. It encodes CASSPRGTTDTQYF.

Written as DNA, the CDR3 is TGTGCCAGCAGCACACAGCTGAACACTGAAGCTTTCTTT. Protein: CASSTQLNTEAFF. The chain recombines TRBV9 with TRBJ1-1; no reliable D call. The CDR3 extends over 13 amino acids. CDR1 SGDLS and CDR2 YYNGEE come from the germline V gene. Deletions cut 4 bases from V and 0 bases from J, with 7 bases between.

This chain connects TRBV2 to TRBJ2-5; 11 nucleotides line up with TRBD2. V was clipped by 8 bases and J by 5 bases; unmatched bases: 13. Germline V gene lookup returns CDR1 SNHLY and CDR2 FYNNEI. This CDR3 has 16 residues. The CDR3 protein is CASSGIIAGGTETQYF. The CDR3 DNA follows: TGTGCCAGCTCGGGGATTATAGCGGGAGGGACGGAGACCCAGTACTTC.

The chain joins TRBV14 to TRBJ2-1; 7 positions agree with TRBD2. With 4 bases clipped from V and 7 bases from J, the junction kept 10 bases outside the gene matches. From germline, CDR1 is SGHDN and CDR2 FVKESK. There are 15 residues in the CDR3. The DNA for the CDR3 is TGTGCCAGCAGCCGCGACGGCGGGACTAAGAATGAGCAGTTCTTC. Amino acids: CASSRDGGTKNEQFF.

The chain recombines TRBV10-2 with TRBJ2-1, with D hard to call. V shed 3 bases and J shed 6 bases, with 24 bases lying between them. Germline-derived CDR1 and CDR2 are WSHSY and SAAADI. This CDR3 is built from 18 residues. CDR3 bases: TGCGCCAGCAGTGACGTCCGGTTGGGCCCAAGTAATAGCAATGAGCAGTTCTTC. Protein: CASSDVRLGPSNSNEQFF.

This chain links TRBV13 with TRBJ2-1, with D hard to call. This CDR3 has 15 amino acids. From germline, CDR1 is PRHDT and CDR2 FYEKMQ (reference sequence). V lost 0 bases to trimming and J lost 0 bases, with 6 bases between them. The CDR3 nucleotides are TGTGCCAGCAGCTTAGGGGAACTCTCCTACAATGAGCAGTTCTTC. This codes for CASSLGELSYNEQFF.

This chain joins TRBV5-8 and TRBJ1-2; no firm D call. V was cut by 0 bases and J by 9 bases, with 12 bases left in between. Germline CDR1 reads SGHTS; CDR2 reads YDEGEE. This CDR3 region has 13 residues. In DNA, the CDR3 is TGTGCCAGCAGCTTGGCCGCGACCGCCCGCTACACCTTC. It encodes CASSLAATARYTF.

The J gene is TRBJ2-1, the V gene TRBV11-2, with D possibly being TRBD2 (6 bases). This CDR3 comprises 16 residues. Germline CDR1 and CDR2: SGHAT and FQNNGV. V gave up 2 bases and J gave up 4 bases, with 15 bases separating them. The CDR3 spells CASSLSLAGRYNEQFF. As DNA, the CDR3 is TGTGCCAGCAGCTTATCACTTGCGGGGCGGTACAATGAGCAGTTCTTC.

The rearrangement links TRBV6-6 to TRBJ1-5; 11 bases fit TRBD1. The CDR3 runs 15 residues. V lost 7 bases and J lost 5; bases outside the gene matches: 7. In germline, CDR1 is MNHNY, CDR2 SVGAGI (reference sequence). The CDR3 protein is CASTWTGGDDQPQHF. DNA of the CDR3: TGTGCCAGCACCTGGACAGGGGGCGATGATCAGCCCCAGCATTTT.